The clone carrying this T cell receptor (beta chain) was seen just once. The same CDR3 is also encoded by other DNA sequences in this sample. CDR1 is LNHDA, CDR2 SQIVND, per germline (reference sequence). The CDR3 spans 18 residues. V was trimmed by 7 bases and J by 3 bases, leaving 25 bases between them. This entry comes from a study of shared clonotypes between healthy human individuals. As processed by the authors: Without quality scores, immunoSEQ junctional reads could not be filtered like full-length reads. Produced via immunoSEQ multiplex PCR; TCRdb's table is partial and in-frame only. The V and J calls and clone size come from that table; D and trimming were worked out from the DNA. This table holds 600,000 or so clones, 85% to 95% found once. The naive CD8 subset, CD45RO-negative cells positively selected for CCR7, excluded terminally differentiated effector memory CD45RA+ cells.

The chain is built from TRBV19 and TRBJ1-5; D unresolved. Material for sequencing was naive CD8+ T cells sorted from blood. The source is a woman younger than 45 in good health. In DNA, the CDR3 is TGTGCCAGTACTACGAAAAACTCCATTTCGAGACCCAATCAGCCCCAGCATTTT. This codes for CASTTKNSISRPNQPQHF.